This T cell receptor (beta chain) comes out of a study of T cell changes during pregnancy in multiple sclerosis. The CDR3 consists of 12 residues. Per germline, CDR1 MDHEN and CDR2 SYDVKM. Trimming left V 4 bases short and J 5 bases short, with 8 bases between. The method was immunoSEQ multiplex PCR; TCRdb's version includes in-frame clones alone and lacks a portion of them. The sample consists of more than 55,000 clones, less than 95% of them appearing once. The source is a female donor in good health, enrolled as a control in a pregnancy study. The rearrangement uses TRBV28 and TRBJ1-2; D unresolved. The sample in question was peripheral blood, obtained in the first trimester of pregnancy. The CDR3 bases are TGTGCCAGCAGTTACAATTTTTATGGCTACACCTTC. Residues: CASSYNFYGYTF.